The 32 T cell receptor beta chains below all came from one sample that was sequenced in a study of CD8 T cells in cerebrospinal fluid in Alzheimer's disease (dated by TCRdb to about 2020). Library preparation employed 10x single-cell sequencing. Sequencing was carried out with a NextSeq 550. After the reads were reprocessed by TCRdb, one entry was made per CDR3 protein sequence, with no DNA. The sample's table lists a count of over a thousand distinct CDR3 sequences. About a sixth of the sample belongs to the ten largest clones. The sample was cerebrospinal fluid. These receptors were obtained from a human donor with Parkinson's disease.

In terms of frequency, this clonotype is medium-sized. The rearrangement joins TRBV6-6 to TRBJ2-3; the TRBD2 assignment by TCRdb is unverifiable without DNA. CDR3 length: 17 residues. The germline V gene has CDR1 MNHNY and CDR2 SVGAGI (reference sequence). The CDR3 is CASSYSLAGGLTDTQYF.

This clonotype ranks as medium-sized in terms of frequency. The rearrangement joins TRBV28 to TRBJ2-5; TCRdb's D call of TRBD2 is untestable without DNA. This CDR3 is 15 amino acids long. The V gene's germline CDR1 is MDHEN and CDR2 SYDVKM. The CDR3 reads CASSPLLAGQETQYF.

The chain employs TRBV3-1 and TRBJ1-6. The CDR3 totals 13 residues. The germline V gene encodes CDR1 LGHDT and CDR2 YNNKEL (reference sequence). The CDR3 protein is CASSQKGYSPLHF.

This clonotype is classed as medium-sized by frequency. The chain carries TRBV20-1 and TRBJ1-5; as DNA is missing, the TRBD1 call by TCRdb cannot be tested. CDR1 and CDR2 (germline): DFQATT, SNEGSKA (reference sequence). This CDR3 is built from 15 residues. Here the CDR3 reads CSASWGSGSDQPQHF.

In terms of frequency, this clonotype is medium-sized. The chain is built from TRBV18 and TRBJ2-7; TCRdb selects TRBD2, and the lack of DNA leaves this call unchecked. Germline CDR1 and CDR2: KGHSH and LQKENI. This CDR3 is 15 amino acids long. CDR3 residues: CASSRNPEGRNEQYF.

This clonotype is identified as medium-sized from frequency. The chain links TRBV4-3 to TRBJ1-1; TCRdb selects TRBD1, and the lack of DNA leaves this call unchecked. The CDR3 has 15 amino acids. Germline CDR1 reads LGHNA; CDR2 reads YSLEER. The CDR3 here is CASSHDRVVLTEAFF.

This clonotype ranks as large in terms of frequency. This chain uses TRBV7-2 with TRBJ2-5. In germline, CDR1 is SGHTA, CDR2 FQGNSA. There are 11 residues in the CDR3. The CDR3 loop reads CASSNQGTQYF. Full variable domain (rest looked up from reference TRBV7-2 and TRBJ2-5): GAGVSQSPSNKVTEKGKDVELRCDPISGHTALYWYRQSLGQGLEFLIYFQGNSAPDKSGLPSDRFSAERTGGSVSTLTIQRTQQEDSAVYLCASSNQGTQYFGPGTRLLVL.

This clonotype counts as medium-sized (0.01 to 0.1%) by frequency. This chain connects TRBV10-3 to TRBJ2-1; as DNA is missing, the TRBD2 call by TCRdb cannot be tested. CDR1 and CDR2 from the germline V gene are ENHRY and SYGVKD. This CDR3 comprises 13 residues. CDR3 residues: CAISVNRGGEQFF.

This clonotype counts as medium-sized by frequency. The CDR3 loop reads CASRGGSTDTQYF. The genes are TRBV5-1 and TRBJ2-3; the TCRdb D gene call, TRBD1, has no DNA to confirm it. This CDR3 contains 13 residues. The germline gives CDR1 SGHRS, CDR2 YFSETQ.

The chain couples TRBV7-2 to TRBJ2-3. CDR1 and CDR2 from the germline V gene are SGHTA and FQGNSA. There are 15 residues in the CDR3. CDR3 sequence: CASSPEYLRTDTQYF. Looking up the rest from reference TRBV7-2 and TRBJ2-3 gives the full variable domain: GAGVSQSPSNKVTEKGKDVELRCDPISGHTALYWYRQSLGQGLEFLIYFQGNSAPDKSGLPSDRFSAERTGGSVSTLTIQRTQQEDSAVYLCASSPEYLRTDTQYFGPGTRLTVL.

According to its frequency, this clonotype is medium-sized (0.01 to 0.1%). The rearrangement joins TRBV5-5 to TRBJ2-3; no DNA is available, so the TRBD2 call from TCRdb remains unchecked. Germline V gene data show CDR1 as SGHKS and CDR2 as YYEKEE (reference sequence). CDR3 size: 14 residues. CDR3 sequence: CASSFGRAIDTQYF.

This clonotype is classed as medium-sized (0.01 to 0.1%) by frequency. The J gene is TRBJ2-5, the V gene TRBV7-8; TCRdb picks TRBD2, but there is no DNA to check that call. Germline assignment: CDR1 SGHVS and CDR2 FQNEAQ. This CDR3 region has 14 residues. This CDR3 reads CASSFLATQETQYF.

This clonotype is medium-sized by frequency. V usage is TRBV29-1 and J usage is TRBJ1-4. CDR1 is SQVTM and CDR2 is ANQGSEA in the germline V gene. The CDR3 loop spans 13 amino acids. The CDR3 reads CSVEGREGEKLFF.

According to its frequency, this clonotype is medium-sized. The V call is TRBV7-3, the J call TRBJ1-1; TCRdb indicates TRBD1, and absent DNA this call remains unverified. This CDR3 has 14 amino acids. Germline CDR1 is SGHTA and CDR2 is FQGTGA. CDR3 sequence: CASSLTGQGRTAFF. The full variable domain, in which reference TRBV7-3 and TRBJ1-1 provide the parts outside the CDR3, is GAGVSQTPSNKVTEKGKYVELRCDPISGHTALYWYRQSLGQGPEFLIYFQGTGAADDSGLPNDRFFAVRPEGSVSTLKIQRTERGDSAVYLCASSLTGQGRTAFFGQGTRLTVV.

Measured by frequency, this clonotype is medium-sized. The chain carries TRBV6-5 and TRBJ2-2; TCRdb selects TRBD1, and the lack of DNA leaves this call unchecked. The CDR3 runs to 14 residues. Germline V gene lookup returns CDR1 MNHEY and CDR2 SVGAGI. CDR3: CASMKGGGTGELFF.

This clonotype is identified as medium-sized from frequency. The rearrangement joins TRBV3-1 to TRBJ1-1; the TRBD1 assignment by TCRdb is unverifiable without DNA. The CDR3 consists of 15 residues. Germline CDR1 is LGHDT and CDR2 is YNNKEL (reference sequence). The CDR3 sequence is CASSQEWFGSPEAFF. The variable domain in full, with the rest retrieved from reference TRBV3-1 and TRBJ1-1, is DTAVSQTPKYLVTQMGNDKSIKCEQNLGHDTMYWYKQDSKKFLKIMFSYNNKELIINETVPNRFSPKSPDKAHLNLHINSLELGDSAVYFCASSQEWFGSPEAFFGQGTRLTVV.

V gene TRBV29-1 combines with J gene TRBJ2-7; TCRdb selects TRBD1, and the lack of DNA leaves this call unchecked. The germline gives CDR1 SQVTM, CDR2 ANQGSEA. The CDR3 has 15 residues. This CDR3 reads CSDDGADKENYEQYF.

Judged by frequency, this clonotype is medium-sized. The chain links TRBV6-4 to TRBJ2-1; TCRdb gives TRBD1 as the D gene, but with no DNA this cannot be confirmed. Germline CDR1 reads MRHNA; CDR2 reads SNTAGT. The CDR3 covers 13 residues. CDR3 in amino acids: CASSRDIRGEQFF.

This rearrangement joins TRBV5-5 to TRBJ2-1; TCRdb outputs TRBD1, but without DNA this stays unchecked. The CDR3 loop spans 17 amino acids. In germline, CDR1 is SGHKS, CDR2 YYEKEE (reference sequence). This CDR3 is CASSPLRGSFPGAEQFF.

The rearrangement uses TRBV28 and TRBJ1-2; the TRBD1 assignment by TCRdb is unverifiable without DNA. This CDR3 is 13 amino acids long. Germline loops: CDR1 MDHEN, CDR2 SYDVKM. CDR3 loop: CASSTGTGVGYTF.

Considering frequency, this clonotype is medium-sized. The chain is built from TRBV7-9 and TRBJ1-3. Germline V gives CDR1 SEHNR, CDR2 FQNEAQ (reference sequence). This CDR3 is built from 14 residues. CDR3 sequence reads: CASVLLSSGNTIYF.

Judged by frequency, this clonotype is hyperexpanded. V is TRBV6-1 and J is TRBJ2-4; the TRBD1 assignment by TCRdb is unverifiable without DNA. Germline CDR1 and CDR2: MNHNS and SASEGT. The CDR3 contains 17 residues. This CDR3 reads CASTINLLAGGRNIQYF.

The chain carries TRBV5-1 and TRBJ2-3; the D call of TRBD1 rests on TCRdb alone, since no DNA is present to check it. Germline V lookup: CDR1 SGHRS, CDR2 YFSETQ. The CDR3 covers 16 residues. CDR3 sequence: CASSLGGGGPTDTQYF.

The chain carries TRBV27 and TRBJ2-7; with no DNA, the TCRdb D assignment of TRBD2 cannot be verified. CDR1 and CDR2 from the germline V gene are MNHEY and SMNVEV (reference sequence). CDR3 length: 12 amino acids. The chain's CDR3 is CASSYSPEEQYF.

By frequency, this clonotype is medium-sized. The CDR3 reads CASKPGPDQPQHF. V usage is TRBV6-1 and J usage is TRBJ1-5; absent DNA, TCRdb's TRBD1 call cannot be checked. Germline V gives CDR1 MNHNS, CDR2 SASEGT. The CDR3 length is 13 residues.

Judged by frequency, this clonotype is large. This rearrangement joins TRBV29-1 to TRBJ1-4. The CDR3 has 11 amino acids. CDR1 SQVTM and CDR2 ANQGSEA come from the germline V gene. CDR3 residues: CSVERNEKLFF.

In terms of frequency, this clonotype is medium-sized. The chain couples TRBV6-6 to TRBJ1-5; TCRdb returns TRBD1, unconfirmable since there is no DNA. The CDR3 loop spans 17 amino acids. Germline values: CDR1 MNHNY, CDR2 SVGAGI (reference sequence). The CDR3 protein is CASSRGTGGSIGQPQHF.

This clonotype registers medium-sized by frequency. V usage is TRBV20-1 and J usage is TRBJ2-1. CDR1 is DFQATT and CDR2 is SNEGSKA in the germline V gene (reference sequence). CDR3 length: 12 amino acids. CDR3 protein: CSAFRRDNEQFF.

V and J are TRBV30 and TRBJ2-1; TCRdb gives TRBD2 as the D gene, but with no DNA this cannot be confirmed. The CDR3 contains 15 residues. The germline gives CDR1 GTSNPN, CDR2 SVGIG (reference sequence). The CDR3 protein is CAWSVGQRSYNEQFF.

This clonotype counts as medium-sized (0.01 to 0.1%) by frequency. The chain joins TRBV15 to TRBJ2-7; TCRdb's D gene call, TRBD1, goes unchecked for lack of DNA. Germline values: CDR1 LNHNV, CDR2 YYDKDF (reference sequence). CDR3 size: 15 residues. The CDR3 is CATSGFRDGPYEQYF.

This clonotype registers medium-sized by frequency. This rearrangement joins TRBV20-1 to TRBJ2-3; TCRdb gives TRBD1 as the D gene, but with no DNA this cannot be confirmed. This CDR3 spans 18 amino acids. The V gene's germline CDR1 is DFQATT and CDR2 SNEGSKA (reference sequence). This CDR3 reads CSASSGGRILGYTDTQYF.

This clonotype registers large (0.1 to 1%) by frequency. This rearrangement joins TRBV28 to TRBJ2-7; TCRdb outputs TRBD2, but without DNA this stays unchecked. This CDR3 comprises 16 residues. Germline assignment: CDR1 MDHEN and CDR2 SYDVKM. The CDR3 spells CASSTIAGGPDYEQYF.